The text below deals with one TCR beta chain. Using immunoSEQ multiplex PCR, the repertoire was profiled, and TCRdb retains in-frame clones only, with some absent. The sample consists of more than 80,000 clones, 67% of them appearing once. The sample originates from a study of shared clonotypes between healthy human individuals. The TCR originated in a man aged 30-40 years in good health. The sequenced sample consisted of memory CD8+ T cells sorted from blood. Sample subset: CD45RO+ cells pooled with CCR7-negative TemRA cells.

Here the CDR3 DNA reads TGCGCCAGCAGCCAGTTTACAGGGGTAAATGAAAAACTGTTTTTT. Its translation is CASSQFTGVNEKLFF. The chain carries TRBV4-1 and TRBJ1-4; 7 bases agree with TRBD1. The length of the CDR3 is 15 residues. The ends lost 3 bases at V and 5 bases at J; junction bases unmatched: 6. The V gene's germline CDR1 is MGHRA and CDR2 YSYEKL.